The 27 T cell receptor beta chains in this list originate from one sample, sequenced in a study of metastatic and nonmetastatic thyroid tumors. Ahead of thyroid surgery, no patient had received treatment of any kind. With MiXCR, TCRdb reprocessed the PCR reads. The sample shows fewer than 20,000 clones, 25% of them seen only once. Material for sequencing was adjacent normal tissue. These TCRs come from a female donor with papillary thyroid cancer or a benign thyroid nodule (not recorded which). Some clones in this sample may be carry-over from other donors' samples.

The V call is TRBV2, the J call TRBJ1-4; 10 bases are a match to TRBD1. The ends lost 4 bases at V and 7 bases at J; junction bases unmatched: 3. The CDR3 runs 14 residues. Germline assignment: CDR1 SNHLY and CDR2 FYNNEI. The CDR3 DNA sequence: TGTGCCAGCAGTGTGGGGGACAGGGGTGAAAAACTGTTTTTT. Its protein is CASSVGDRGEKLFF.

The rearrangement uses TRBV6-1 and TRBJ2-7; D may be TRBD1 (6 bases). This CDR3 spans 13 amino acids. The germline V gene has CDR1 MNHNS and CDR2 SASEGT. With 4 bases removed from V and 1 base from J, the gap between germline ends came to 8 bases. CDR3 sequence: CASSAQGSYEQYV. For the CDR3, the DNA is TGTGCCAGCAGTGCCCAGGGGTCCTACGAGCAGTACGTC.

The chain has TRBV12-3 or TRBV12-4 and TRBJ2-3, with D unclear. The closer fit of TRBJ1-5 to the DNA end suggests the J call may be wrong. The CDR3 is 13 residues long. Here the CDR3 DNA reads TGTGCCAGCAGTGAACTAGCCACAGATACGCAGCATTTT. Protein product: CASSELATDTQHF.

This clone was counted at least ten times. V gene TRBV3-1 combines with J gene TRBJ1-5; D may be TRBD1 (6 bases). Germline CDR1 LGHDT, CDR2 YNNKEL (reference sequence). Trimming left V 4 bases short and J 3 bases short, with 13 bases between. The CDR3 consists of 15 residues. In nucleotides, the CDR3 is TGTGCCAGCAGCCTATCGGACAGTCCCAATCAGCCCCAGCATTTT. Its protein is CASSLSDSPNQPQHF.

This clone was seen only a few times. This sequence joins TRBV28 and TRBJ2-7, with TRBD1 matching over 10 bases. V lost 4 bases to trimming and J lost 7 bases; unmatched junction nucleotides: 16. CDR1 is MDHEN and CDR2 is SYDVKM in the germline V gene. The CDR3 is 17 residues long. The CDR3 protein is CASSSGTGVDQLEEQYF. The DNA for the CDR3 is TGTGCCAGCAGTTCAGGGACAGGGGTGGACCAGTTAGAAGAGCAGTACTTC.

Sample share makes this clone medium-sized. This rearrangement joins TRBV20-1 to TRBJ1-5, with D perhaps TRBD1 (6 bases). V was cut by 2 bases and J by 3 bases, with 11 bases left in between. Per germline, CDR1 DFQATT and CDR2 SNEGSKA (reference sequence). The CDR3 runs to 14 residues. CDR3 amino acids: CSARPPGANQPQHF. The CDR3 DNA follows: TGCAGTGCTAGACCTCCGGGGGCCAATCAGCCCCAGCATTTT.

The chain links TRBV28 to TRBJ1-4; 9 bases agree with TRBD1. The CDR3 is 15 amino acids. With V trimmed by 4 bases and J by 5 bases, 5 bases remained unmatched. Per the germline V gene, CDR1 is MDHEN and CDR2 is SYDVKM. The CDR3 DNA follows: TGTGCCAGCAGTTCCTCGACAGGGGGGAATGAAAAACTGTTTTTT. It codes for CASSSSTGGNEKLFF.

This clone was counted between two and nine times. This chain uses TRBV12-3 or TRBV12-4 with TRBJ2-1; 9 nucleotides align to TRBD1. V was clipped by 6 bases and J by 6 bases; unmatched bases: 9. The CDR3 is 15 residues long. The CDR3 DNA is TGTGCCAGCAGCTCACCCGGGACAGGGCGCAATGAGCAGTTCTTC. This gives the protein CASSSPGTGRNEQFF.

As concerns this clone: One end of the junction does not line up with germline, which may come from a read error. The sample has other DNA sequences that encode this CDR3 too. This chain links TRBV5-1 with TRBJ2-6, with 9 bases lining up with TRBD1. The germline V gene has CDR1 SGHRS and CDR2 YFSETQ. The CDR3 is 17 residues long. The CDR3 loop reads CASSLPRTGAGANVLTF. CDR3 nucleotides: TGCGCCAGCAGCTTGCCCCGGACAGGGGCCGGGGCCAACGTCCTGACATTC.

This clone showed up just a few times. The V gene is TRBV5-1, the J gene TRBJ2-7, with 7 nucleotides matching TRBD1. The CDR3 spans 16 residues. Germline V gene lookup returns CDR1 SGHRS and CDR2 YFSETQ. V lost 2 bases to trimming and J lost 4 bases; unmatched junction nucleotides: 12. As DNA, the CDR3 is TGCGCCAGCAGCTTCAACAGGGGCCCACTTAGATACGAGCAGTACTTC. Translated, it gives CASSFNRGPLRYEQYF.

The chain couples TRBV11-1 to TRBJ2-3; 12 bases align to TRBD2. The CDR3 is made up of 16 amino acids. Germline V gene data show CDR1 as SGHAT and CDR2 as FQDESV (reference sequence). V lost 3 bases, J lost 5 bases, and 6 bases stayed unmatched. The CDR3 DNA sequence: TGTGCCAGCAGCTTTTCCAGACTAGCGGGAGAAGATACGCAGTATTTT. Residues: CASSFSRLAGEDTQYF.

The chain has TRBV6-2 or TRBV6-3 and TRBJ2-7, with TRBD1 as a possible D gene (6 bases). The CDR3 runs to 14 residues. The V and J ends lost 5 bases and 2 bases respectively, with 13 bases between them. Per germline, CDR1 MNHEY and CDR2 SVGEGT. The CDR3 sequence: CASSITGPPYEQYF. The CDR3 nucleotides are TGTGCCAGCAGTATCACAGGGCCCCCCTACGAGCAGTACTTC.

This chain connects TRBV6-2 or TRBV6-3 to TRBJ2-6; 12 positions match TRBD1. The CDR3 covers 18 residues. V was pared by 8 bases and J by 4 bases, with 12 bases of the junction left unmatched. Germline V gene lookup returns CDR1 MNHEY and CDR2 SVGEGT. CDR3 sequence: CASPTPGQGAPGANVLTF. CDR3 bases: TGTGCCAGCCCCACTCCGGGACAGGGGGCGCCCGGGGCCAACGTCCTGACTTTC.

There are a few counts of this clone. Other DNA sequences from this sample encode an identical CDR3 as well. J is TRBJ1-3 and V is TRBV30; no clear D gene. CDR3 length: 14 amino acids. The V end lost 5 bases, the J end lost 0 bases, and 11 bases lay between the germline ends. The V gene's germline CDR1 is GTSNPN and CDR2 SVGIG (reference sequence). CDR3 nucleotide sequence: TGTGCCTGGGTACCCTCGAGCTCTGGAAACACCATATATTTT. Its translation: CAWVPSSSGNTIYF.

The V and J genes are TRBV6-1 and TRBJ1-1, with a tentative D call TRBD1 (6 bases). Trimming took 6 bases from V and 0 from J, leaving 14 bases between them. This CDR3 is 15 amino acids long. Germline V lookup: CDR1 MNHNS, CDR2 SASEGT. In DNA, the CDR3 is TGTGCCAGCAGACCAAAGGGGGGATTGAACACTGAAGCTTTCTTT. Protein: CASRPKGGLNTEAFF.

This clone was seen a handful of times. The chain employs TRBV27 and TRBJ2-7; D perhaps matches TRBD2 (5 bases). V was cut by 3 bases and J by 6 bases, with 12 bases left in between. The CDR3 runs 13 residues. Germline V gene data show CDR1 as MNHEY and CDR2 as SMNVEV (reference sequence). The CDR3 bases are TGTGCCAGCAGTTTGGGAGCCCCTGGCGAGCAGTACTTC. As protein: CASSLGAPGEQYF.

This clone was seen repeatedly, ten times or more. The chain uses TRBV28 and TRBJ2-7; TRBD2 is a possible D gene (6 bases). The ends were cut back, 5 bases at V and 4 bases at J, with 15 bases in the middle. The CDR3 has 14 amino acids. Germline V gives CDR1 MDHEN, CDR2 SYDVKM. CDR3 in amino acids: CASSPLLGRYEQYF. CDR3 coding DNA: TGTGCCAGCAGTCCCCTTTTGGGGAGGTACGAGCAGTACTTC.

This chain links TRBV20-1 with TRBJ2-7, with D possibly being TRBD1 (6 bases). This CDR3 comprises 14 residues. CDR1 and CDR2 (germline): DFQATT, SNEGSKA (reference sequence). Trimming removed 0 bases at V and 2 bases at J, with 11 bases between. This chain's CDR3 is CSARDRDNPYEQYF. The DNA of the CDR3 is TGCAGTGCTAGAGATAGGGACAACCCCTACGAGCAGTACTTC.

This clone was found many times. One end of the junction is discordant with germline, which a read error may explain. The V gene is TRBV6-6, the J gene TRBJ1-4; D remains unclear. The CDR3 has 15 amino acids. Germline-derived CDR1 and CDR2 are MNHNY and SVGAGI (reference sequence). In DNA, the CDR3 is TGTGCCAGCAGTTATATCCCCCGAACGGGTGAAAAACCGTTTTTT. Translated, it gives CASSYIPRTGEKPFF.

This chain connects TRBV5-4 to TRBJ2-7; 8 nucleotides agree with TRBD2. The trim removed 0 bases at V and 1 base at J, leaving 9 bases unmatched. Germline V gene data show CDR1 as SGHNT and CDR2 as YYREEE (reference sequence). This CDR3 region has 17 residues. This CDR3 reads CASSLASPAGVSYEQYF. The CDR3 nucleotides are TGTGCCAGCAGCTTGGCGTCCCCAGCGGGAGTATCCTACGAGCAGTACTTC.

The chain is built from TRBV20-1 and TRBJ2-7, with D uncertain. The CDR3 sequence is 14 residues long. In germline, CDR1 is DFQATT, CDR2 SNEGSKA (reference sequence). Trimming left V 2 bases short and J 3 bases short, with 14 bases between. The CDR3 is CSARRPTEYYEQYV. The CDR3 DNA follows: TGCAGTGCTAGACGGCCGACGGAGTACTACGAGCAGTACGTC.

As concerns this clone: Additional DNA sequences in this sample encode the identical CDR3. The J gene is TRBJ1-2, the V gene TRBV7-2, with 8 positions matching TRBD1. After removal of 2 bases from V and 8 bases from J, the junction contained 10 bases not matched to a gene. This CDR3 has 15 residues. The V gene's germline CDR1 is SGHTA and CDR2 FQGNSA. CDR3 amino acids: CASSLSGRGLGGYTF. CDR3 coding DNA: TGTGCCAGCAGCTTATCGGGCAGGGGGCTTGGAGGCTACACCTTC.

Judged by abundance, this clone is large. The V and J genes are TRBV6-2 or TRBV6-3 and TRBJ1-1, with 11 nucleotides matching TRBD1. Germline CDR1 and CDR2: MNHEY and SVGEGT. The CDR3 is made up of 18 amino acids. V lost 0 bases to trimming and J lost 4 bases; unmatched junction nucleotides: 10. CDR3: CASSYSEGQGARGTEAFF. The CDR3 DNA follows: TGTGCCAGCAGTTACTCGGAAGGACAGGGGGCGCGGGGCACTGAAGCTTTCTTT.

The chain employs TRBV11-2 and TRBJ2-1; 9 bases line up with TRBD2. CDR1 SGHAT and CDR2 FQNNGV come from the germline V gene. Losses at the gene ends were 2 bases for V and 7 bases for J; bases not matched to a gene: 6. This CDR3 region has 15 residues. The CDR3 DNA is TGTGCCAGCAGCTTAACTTCCCTAGCGGGAAATGAGCAGTTCTTC. The encoded protein is CASSLTSLAGNEQFF.

The rearrangement links TRBV5-1 to TRBJ1-1; tentatively, D is TRBD1 (5 bases). The CDR3 sequence is 14 residues long. The V end lost 0 bases, the J end lost 0 bases, and 6 bases lay between the germline ends. Germline CDR1 reads SGHRS; CDR2 reads YFSETQ. Here the CDR3 reads CASSLDRLNTEAFF. In nucleotides, the CDR3 is TGCGCCAGCAGCTTGGACAGGTTGAACACTGAAGCTTTCTTT.

This clone appeared a few times. One junction end does not reproduce the germline sequence, and a read error may be involved. The V gene is TRBV6-2 or TRBV6-3, the J gene TRBJ2-7; no reliable D call. CDR3 length: 16 residues. CDR1 and CDR2 (germline): MNHEY, SVGEGT. CDR3 nucleotide sequence: TGTGCCAGCATTTACTCGATGGTCTCGGGTAACTACGAGCAGTACTTC. It codes for CASIYSMVSGNYEQYF.

This clone turned up a few times. The chain links TRBV19 to TRBJ2-3, with TRBD1 matching over 9 bases. Germline V gene lookup returns CDR1 LNHDA and CDR2 SQIVND (reference sequence). The CDR3 length is 14 residues. V shed 5 bases and J 5 bases; nucleotides not matched to a gene: 5. The CDR3 sequence is CASSPDRGGDTQYF. The CDR3, as DNA: TGTGCCAGTAGTCCGGACAGGGGAGGAGATACGCAGTATTTT.